This T cell receptor (beta chain) originates from a study of identical twins. This clonotype was detected a few times. The authors used template switching to add a universal primer site and gave cDNA unique molecular identifiers. TCRdb itself ran the 5' RACE reads through MiXCR, one entry per CDR3 protein. The sample carries about 190,000 distinct CDR3 sequences, about a sixth recorded once. The CDR3 covers 14 residues. Trimming took 3 bases from V and 4 from J, leaving 12 bases between them. These records were also assigned to another study, of T cells expressing NK-cell markers. That paper notes: Sorted CD3+CD56-NKG2C+, CD3+CD56+NKG2C- and CD3+CD56+NKG2C+ T cells were the source of the TCR beta repertoires.

The rearrangement links TRBV12-3 or TRBV12-4 to TRBJ1-2, with a tentative D call TRBD1 (6 bases). The source is a young woman in good health. The sequenced material came from CD8+ T cells sorted from blood. This CDR3 is CASSFAGEGYGYTF. The DNA of the CDR3 is TGTGCCAGCAGTTTCGCAGGGGAAGGCTATGGCTACACCTTC.